This T cell receptor (beta chain) was recovered during a study of T-cell reconstitution after alpha-beta-depleted transplantation in children (dated by TCRdb to the mid-2010s). Concerning the study at large: Using TCR repertoire profiling, the study quantitatively followed how T-cell immune reconstitution unfolded in children after TCRalphabeta/CD19-depleted allogeneic hematopoietic cell transplantation.

The library was obtained by PCR. Sequencing was performed on an Illumina HiSeq 2500. To normalize quantification of the TCRbeta repertoire, the TCR libraries were built with molecular barcoding that relied on unique molecular identifiers. TCRdb ran its own pipeline on the public reads, namely fastp trimming at Q25 and MiXCR clone calling, and kept in-frame beta chains. All rows with the same CDR3 protein become a single entry with the most common DNA and genes. Here the sample has about 400,000 distinct CDR3 sequences; 10% to 15% occur a single time. Clones ranked in the top ten supply over 3.5% of the sample. This clonotype was recorded at least ten times. Its antigen remains unidentified. No clone much larger than this one lies a single base away; base qualities are absent. The CDR3 sequence holds 14 residues, the cysteine and phenylalanine included. Only the CDR3 DNA is retained, 42 bases long and in frame from the first base. Ends trimmed: V by 6 bases, J by 4 bases; bases unmatched to a gene: 5.

This chain joins TRBV12-3 or TRBV12-4 to TRBJ2-2; 7 middle bases align to TRBD1. This receptor was taken from a human donor who donated a stem cell graft to a child with Fanconi anemia. The sequencing used PBMCs, collected from the stem cell graft. The DNA is as follows: TGTGCCAGCAGAAGGACAGGAGTCACCGGGGAGCTGTTTTTT. Protein translation: CASRRTGVTGELFF.